This entry concerns a single T cell receptor (beta chain). Its antigen is currently not known. Nothing much larger sits one base from this clone, and base qualities are not available. At diagnosis, peripheral blood, uninvolved tumor-adjacent lung and tumor were collected and stored as a combination of fresh-frozen and FFPE material. For TCR repertoire profiling, blood samples were analyzed in the form of peripheral blood mononuclear cells. CDR1 and CDR2, per the germline V gene, are MGHRA and YSYEKL. There are 18 amino acids in the CDR3, from cysteine to phenylalanine inclusive. Left in the record is the CDR3 DNA by itself, 54 bases read in frame from the first base. V is pruned by 4 bases and J by 5 bases, leaving 13 bases of the junction without a gene match. The source of the sample is a study of T cells in localized non-small cell lung cancer (dated by TCRdb to the early 2020s). Background for the entire study: The study examined T cell repertoires in a few hundred patients with early-stage NSCLC and compared tumors with uninvolved tumor-adjacent lungs. The cohort consisted of roughly 240 treatment-naive NSCLC patients whose localized lung tumors had been resected. A mean age of roughly 64 years was recorded for the NSCLC patients, of whom more than 120 were male and 100 to 110 were female. The investigation overall reported the following: Because multi-region tumor sequencing was not done, intratumor heterogeneity could not be ruled out. A median of roughly 60 of the top 100 tumor clones were detected in paired uninvolved adjacent lung, and around 30 of these tumor clones were also found among the top 100 clones of the paired uninvolved adjacent lung. Uninvolved tumor-adjacent lung showed the highest T cell clonality, higher than tumor, which suggests more focused antigenic responses in the uninvolved tumor-adjacent lung. Longer overall survival was associated with higher T cell density in blood, whereas shorter survival was associated with higher clonality in adjacent lung. Because of the exploratory design, TCR variables were selected using unadjusted p-values without false-discovery rate correction.

TCR beta CDR3 regions were sequenced from DNA using the immunoSEQ Assay. The paper's data handling went like this. T cell density was computed as TCR beta template counts normalized to usable DNA estimated by amplifying housekeeping genes. Richness was estimated using the preseqR package, with extrapolation to 400,000 templates for PBMC samples and to 120,000 templates for tissue samples. Clonality was calculated as one minus Pielou's evenness. Differential abundance testing on productive amino-acid clonotypes, with a minimum total count of 5 and an alpha of 0.1, was used to identify tissue-enriched TCRs. The Jaccard Index and the Morisita Overlap Index were used to quantify repertoire overlap between compartments. GLIPH grouped TCR beta CDR3s together with public tetramer-defined viral CDR3s, and a viral motif had to include at least three viral sequences and show V-gene enrichment. TCRdb mirrors the immuneACCESS table, restricted to in-frame sequences. Some clones are absent from its copies; in checked studies, under half trace to an unresolved V gene, and the reason for the others is unknown. The V and J calls and clone size were taken over from that table, and D and trimming were inferred from the DNA. The sample includes about 9,600 clones, with 90% observed a single time. The ten largest clones capture roughly a sixth of the sample.

The receptor comes from a male donor aged 60 or older with stage III squamous cell lung carcinoma. The sequences come from peripheral blood, collected before any cancer treatment. The chain employs TRBV4-1 and TRBJ2-3; 12 bases in the junction line up with TRBD1. The CDR3 in this case is CASSLEAPGQGARDTQYF. The bases are TGCGCCAGCAGCCTTGAGGCCCCGGGACAGGGGGCAAGAGATACGCAGTATTTT.